Shown below are 13 T cell receptor beta chains from a single sample sequenced in a study of blood T cell repertoires in COVID-19. TCRdb's copy holds only in-frame clones and misses some; the assay was immunoSEQ multiplex PCR. The data hold under 45,000 clones, with around 86% observed a single time. Sequencing was carried out using peripheral blood. The source is a human donor in a cohort sampled during active COVID-19.

V and J are TRBV3-1 (or the pseudogene TRBV3-2) and TRBJ2-7; 10 bases agree with TRBD2. Germline values: CDR1 LGHDT, CDR2 YNNKEL (reference sequence). Trimming removed 6 bases from V and 1 base from J; junction bases left unmatched: 9. The CDR3 spans 16 residues. The CDR3 DNA sequence: TGTGCCAGCAGTCCAACTTGGACTAGCGGTTCCTACGAGCAGTACTTC. Translating it yields CASSPTWTSGSYEQYF.

J is TRBJ2-3 and V is TRBV7-9; 9 nucleotides agree with TRBD1. This CDR3 is 17 amino acids long. With 5 bases clipped from V and 1 base from J, the junction kept 10 bases outside the gene matches. The germline CDR1 and CDR2 sequences are SEHNR and FQNEAQ (reference sequence). CDR3 sequence: CASSPDWDREGTDTQYF. CDR3 nucleotide sequence: TGTGCCAGCAGCCCCGATTGGGACAGGGAGGGCACAGATACGCAGTATTTT.

The chain couples TRBV18 to TRBJ1-1, with 10 positions matching TRBD1. Trimming took 5 bases from V and 1 from J; bases not matched to a gene: 7. The germline V gene has CDR1 KGHSH and CDR2 LQKENI. CDR3 length equals 16 residues. This CDR3 reads CASSATGTGANTEAFF. The CDR3 coding sequence is TGTGCCAGCTCAGCGACCGGGACAGGGGCGAACACTGAAGCTTTCTTT.

The rearrangement links TRBV2 to TRBJ1-1, with 7 nucleotides matching TRBD1. Germline CDR1 and CDR2: SNHLY and FYNNEI. The junction had 2 bases not matched to a gene; V was cut back by 6 bases and J by 4 bases. This CDR3 comprises 12 residues. The CDR3 region is CASRPGGTEAFF. Here the CDR3 DNA reads TGTGCCAGCAGGCCAGGGGGCACTGAAGCTTTCTTT.

In this sample, this clone turned up once. The chain employs TRBV6-1 and TRBJ1-6; TRBD1 aligns across 7 bases. The trim removed 3 bases at V and 10 bases at J, leaving 6 bases unmatched. The CDR3 consists of 14 residues. Per germline, CDR1 MNHNS and CDR2 SASEGT. The CDR3 loop is CASSDHRGNSPLHF. In DNA, the CDR3 is TGTGCCAGCAGTGACCACAGGGGCAACTCACCCCTCCACTTT.

This clone turned up a few times. J is TRBJ1-1 and V is TRBV18; 7 bases map to TRBD1. Germline CDR1 and CDR2: KGHSH and LQKENI. The CDR3 totals 14 residues. J lost 8 bases, V lost 3 bases, and 9 bases had no gene match. As DNA, the CDR3 is TGTGCCAGCTCACCGACGGGACAGCCCTTCGAAGCTTTCTTT. Amino acids: CASSPTGQPFEAFF.

The rearrangement joins TRBV6-2 or TRBV6-3 to TRBJ2-7, with a tentative D call TRBD1 (5 bases). Germline lookup yields CDR1 MNHEY and CDR2 SVGEGT. This CDR3 region has 13 residues. Trimming removed 2 bases at V and 3 bases at J, with 8 bases between. CDR3 sequence (DNA): TGTGCCAGCAGTTACCCCGACAGCTACGAGCAGTACTTC. This codes for CASSYPDSYEQYF.

The genes are TRBV4-1 and TRBJ2-7; possibly TRBD1 for D (5 bases). V lost 1 base, J lost 2 bases, and 15 bases lay in between. The germline V gene encodes CDR1 MGHRA and CDR2 YSYEKL. The CDR3 covers 16 residues. CDR3 nucleotide sequence: TGCGCCAGCAGCCAAGCGGTTGGGGCGAACCCCTACGAGCAGTACTTC. It is translated as CASSQAVGANPYEQYF.

The gene calls are TRBV7-9 and TRBJ1-1, with D maybe TRBD1 (5 bases). Trimming left V 3 bases short and J 1 base short, with 9 bases between. CDR1 is SEHNR, CDR2 FQNEAQ, per germline (reference sequence). This CDR3 region has 14 residues. CDR3 sequence reads: CASSLDTQNTEAFF. DNA for the CDR3: TGTGCCAGCAGCTTGGACACACAGAACACTGAAGCTTTCTTT.

The chain combines TRBV4-3 with TRBJ1-6; D might be TRBD1 (6 bases). V lost 0 bases to trimming and J lost 4 bases, with 7 bases between them. Germline V CDR1 and CDR2: LGHNA, YSLEER. This CDR3 has 15 amino acids. The CDR3 here is CASSQDTGYNSPLHF. The CDR3, as DNA: TGCGCCAGCAGCCAAGATACAGGGTATAATTCACCCCTCCACTTT.

The rearrangement uses TRBV24-1 and TRBJ2-1, with 7 bases lining up with TRBD1. The ends lost 4 bases at V and 6 bases at J; junction bases unmatched: 8. There are 15 residues in the CDR3. CDR1 and CDR2 from the germline V gene are KGHDR and SFDVKD. CDR3 nucleotide sequence: TGTGCCACCAGTGAATCAAGACAGGGAAGCAATGAGCAGTTCTTC. This sequence encodes CATSESRQGSNEQFF.

This rearrangement joins TRBV3-1 (or the pseudogene TRBV3-2) to TRBJ1-2; unclear D gene. Looked up from germline, CDR1 is LGHDT and CDR2 is YNNKEL (reference sequence). Trimming stripped 0 bases from V and 2 bases from J, with 7 bases between. The CDR3 runs 14 residues. In DNA, the CDR3 is TGTGCCAGCAGCCAAGAGGGAGGGAACTATGGCTACACCTTC. This translates into CASSQEGGNYGYTF.

The chain has TRBV27 and TRBJ1-5, with D possibly TRBD1 on 6 matching bases. This CDR3 has 16 residues. Trimming took 3 bases from V and 3 from J, leaving 15 bases between them. CDR1 MNHEY and CDR2 SMNVEV come from the germline V gene (reference sequence). The CDR3 protein is CASSFLYDRNNQPQHF. CDR3 coding DNA: TGTGCCAGCAGTTTCCTTTACGACAGGAACAATCAGCCCCAGCATTTT.